This TCR beta chain was identified in a study of T cell responses to AZD1222 COVID-19 vaccine. General study findings and limits: It was only after the peak T cell response that any repertoires were sampled.

The repertoire was sequenced with immunoSEQ multiplex PCR; TCRdb's copy has only in-frame clones and lacks some. The sample holds approximately 110,000 clones, 70% to 90% seen once. Details on this clone: Its antigen is currently unknown.

This CDR3 has 13 amino acids. CDR1 and CDR2 from the germline V gene are KGHSH and LQKENI. The germline V and J ends were trimmed by 5 bases and 4 bases, with 9 bases remaining between them. This TCR derives from an adult who received the AZD1222 COVID-19 vaccine. Source: peripheral blood, taken 28 days after the second AZD1222 dose. The chain uses TRBV18 and TRBJ1-3; D perhaps matches TRBD1 (5 bases). The CDR3 spells CASSGAPGNTIYF. The CDR3, as DNA: TGTGCCAGCTCAGGGGCGCCGGGAAACACCATATATTTT.